The 4 T cell receptor beta chains below were found in one sample sequenced in a study of T-cell reconstitution after alpha-beta-depleted transplantation in children. This sample's TCRbeta library carried unique molecular identifier barcodes. MiXCR was run by TCRdb on the PCR reads, yielding one entry per CDR3 protein. The table includes about 230,000 distinct CDR3 sequences, roughly 10% detected once. Source: PBMCs from the stem cell graft donor, taken from the stem cell graft. These receptors all come from a human donor who donated a stem cell graft to a child with acute lymphoblastic leukemia.

V usage is TRBV12-3 or TRBV12-4 and J usage is TRBJ2-7; unclear D gene. This CDR3 spans 13 amino acids. The ends were cut back, 3 bases at V and 6 bases at J, with 12 bases in the middle. Written as DNA, the CDR3 is TGTGCCAGCAGTTTTCAGGAAGGGCGCGAGCAGTACTTC. Protein: CASSFQEGREQYF.

The chain joins TRBV5-1 to TRBJ2-7; the D is unclear. Trimming pared 2 bases from V and 5 bases from J, leaving 14 bases between. This CDR3 is 14 amino acids long. The germline gives CDR1 SGHRS, CDR2 YFSETQ. The DNA of the CDR3 is TGCGCCAGCAGCTTCCAGGAACTACTCCACGAGCAGTACTTC. Translated, it gives CASSFQELLHEQYF.

This clonotype was counted many times. One base away lies a much larger clone, so this may be a sequencing read error. The rearrangement uses TRBV5-4 and TRBJ2-3; D could derive from TRBD1 or TRBD2 (6 bases each). This CDR3 comprises 13 residues. CDR1 SGHNT and CDR2 YYREEE come from the germline V gene (reference sequence). DNA of the CDR3: TGTGCCAGCAGCTTTTGGGGGGCGGATACGAAGTATTTT. As protein: CASSFWGADTKYF.

In this sample, this clonotype turned up many times. The rearrangement joins TRBV6-1 to TRBJ2-5; TRBD1 is a possible D gene (5 bases). V was cut by 6 bases and J by 5 bases, with 16 bases left in between. CDR3 length equals 14 residues. Germline values: CDR1 MNHNS, CDR2 SASEGT. CDR3 region: CASSWVGARETQYF. CDR3 nucleotide sequence: TGTGCCAGCAGCTGGGTAGGGGCACGGGAGACCCAGTACTTC.